The source of this T cell receptor (beta chain) is a study of T cell responses to AZD1222 COVID-19 vaccine. Study-level results: Donors were mostly white British, more females; clonal diversity possibly underestimated. Sampled repertoires all dated from after the peak T cell response.

Pooled samples include second doses given at about 4 or 12 weeks. V lost 3 bases to trimming and J lost 5 bases, with 10 bases between them. CDR1 SGHTA and CDR2 FQGTGA come from the germline V gene. There are 13 residues in the CDR3. Here immunoSEQ multiplex PCR was the method, and the copy in TCRdb shows in-frame clones only, minus some. Of roughly 120,000 clones listed, roughly 90% are singletons. Of note for this clone: The antigen remains unidentified.

The rearrangement uses TRBV7-3 and TRBJ2-5; D is undetermined. The sequence was collected from an adult who received the AZD1222 COVID-19 vaccine. The material was peripheral blood, obtained 28 days after the second AZD1222 dose. The CDR3 here is CASSFRIGETQYF. For the CDR3, the DNA is TGTGCCAGCAGCTTCAGGATTGGTGAGACCCAGTACTTC.